The following is a T cell receptor beta chain sequence with its context. Antigen unknown. Amplification used 60 Vbeta primers and 13 Jbeta primers. Assay: immunoSEQ multiplex PCR; the TCRdb copy retains only in-frame clones and omits some. The sample yields about 150,000 clones, roughly 70% seen once. These data are taken from a study of cytomegalovirus exposure and HLA in healthy donors. At the level of the study: Earlier work reported 117 million unique TCR beta sequences from approximately 180 million T cells.

V lost 4 bases and J 5 bases, leaving 11 bases between the germline ends. The CDR3 extends over 13 amino acids. Germline-derived CDR1 and CDR2 are MDHEN and SYDVKM. Study-wide results and caveats: A few of the chains that were CMV-associated were confirmed in vitro to be specific for CMV antigens. Several top significant clusters appeared, in a later analysis, to be linked to common viral pathogens.

The specimen sequenced was PBMCs. This receptor was identified in a man aged 25 to 45 in good health and CMV-seronegative. The chain is built from TRBV28 and TRBJ1-2; D uncertain. CDR3 loop: CASSSGIGYGYTF. For the CDR3, the DNA is TGTGCCAGCAGTTCGGGAATAGGATATGGCTACACCTTC.